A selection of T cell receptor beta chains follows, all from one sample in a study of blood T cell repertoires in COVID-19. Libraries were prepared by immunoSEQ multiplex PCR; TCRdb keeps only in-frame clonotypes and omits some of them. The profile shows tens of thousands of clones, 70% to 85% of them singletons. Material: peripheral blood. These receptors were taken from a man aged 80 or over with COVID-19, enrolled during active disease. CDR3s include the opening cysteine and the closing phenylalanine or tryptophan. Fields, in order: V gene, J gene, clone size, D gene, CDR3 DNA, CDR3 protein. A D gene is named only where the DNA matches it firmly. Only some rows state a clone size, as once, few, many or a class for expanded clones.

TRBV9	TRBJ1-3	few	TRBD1	TGTGCCAGCAGCGGACAGGGGGCCCCATCTGGAAACACCATATATTTT	CASSGQGAPSGNTIYF
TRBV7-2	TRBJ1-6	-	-	TGTGCCAGCAGCCCCCGGGCAGGGAAAGATTCACCCCTCCACTTT	CASSPRAGKDSPLHF
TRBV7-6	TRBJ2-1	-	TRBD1	TGTGCCAGCAGCCCGGACAGGGGGTCGTACAATGAGCAGTTCTTC	CASSPDRGSYNEQFF
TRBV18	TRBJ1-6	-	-	TGTGCCAGCTCACCGGCACTGACAGGCCGTAATTCACCCCTCCACTTT	CASSPALTGRNSPLHF
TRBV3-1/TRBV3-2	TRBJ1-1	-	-	TGTGCCAGCAGCCAAGCACCGGCGGGGAACACTGAAGCTTTCTTT	CASSQAPAGNTEAFF
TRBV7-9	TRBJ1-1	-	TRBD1	TGTGCCAGCAGGGGACAGGGGAACACTGAAGCTTTCTTT	CASRGQGNTEAFF
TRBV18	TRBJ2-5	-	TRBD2	TGTGCCAGCTCACTTCACGGGGGGGCCCAAGAGACCCAGTACTTC	CASSLHGGAQETQYF
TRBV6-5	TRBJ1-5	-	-	TGTGCCAGCAGTTACTCGACCTGGGCACCCCAGCATTTT	CASSYSTWAPQHF
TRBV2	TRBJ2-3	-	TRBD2	TGTGCCAGCACCTATACGACTAGCGGGAGGGCTTCTAGCACAGATACGCAGTATTTT	CASTYTTSGRASSTDTQYF
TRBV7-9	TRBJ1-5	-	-	TGTGCCAGCAGCCTTCGGGGGAATAGCAATCAGCCCCAGCATTTT	CASSLRGNSNQPQHF
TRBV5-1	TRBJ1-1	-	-	TGCGCCAGCAGCTGGGGAGATAGCACTGAAGCTTTCTTT	CASSWGDSTEAFF
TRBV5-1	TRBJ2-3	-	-	TGCGCCAGCAGCGAAGCAATCACAGATACGCAGTATTTT	CASSEAITDTQYF
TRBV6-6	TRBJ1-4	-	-	TGTGCCAGTAACACTTGGGAGACTACTGAAAAACTGTTTTTT	CASNTWETTEKLFF
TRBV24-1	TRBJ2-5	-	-	TGTGCCACCAGTGCCAGGGTCGAAGAGACCCAGTACTTC	CATSARVEETQYF
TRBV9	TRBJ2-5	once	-	TGTGCCAGCAGCGTGGAGGGGAGGGAGACCCAGTACTTC	CASSVEGRETQYF
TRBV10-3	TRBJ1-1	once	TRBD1	TGTGCCATCAGCGGCCAGGACAGGGCGGGGGCTGAAGCTTTCTTT	CAISGQDRAGAEAFF
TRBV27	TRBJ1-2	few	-	TGTGCCAGCGTCCACTATCCGGGACATAGCCCCATGAGGACCTTC	CASVHYPGHSPMRTF
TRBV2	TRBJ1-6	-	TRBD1	TGTGCCAGCAACCCCGACAGGGGCGGTTTATCACCCCTCCACTTT	CASNPDRGGLSPLHF
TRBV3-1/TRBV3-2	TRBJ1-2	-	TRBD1	TGTGCCAGCAGCCAAGTAACGGGACAGCTAAACTATGGCTACACCTTC	CASSQVTGQLNYGYTF
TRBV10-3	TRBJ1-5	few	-	TGTGCCATCAGTGAGTCGGCAGGGGCTCGCAATCAGCCCCAGCATTTT	CAISESAGARNQPQHF
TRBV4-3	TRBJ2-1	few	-	TGCGCCAGCAGCCAAGAGACGGGGGATGAGCAGTTCTTC	CASSQETGDEQFF
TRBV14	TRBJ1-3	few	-	TGTGCCAGCAGCCAAGAAGAGCGTGGAAACACCATATATTTT	CASSQEERGNTIYF
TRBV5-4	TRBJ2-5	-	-	TGTGCCAGCAGTTCTACAGGGAAAGAGACCCAGTACTTC	CASSSTGKETQYF
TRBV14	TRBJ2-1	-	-	TGTGCCAGCAGCCAAGTGGGCCGTAGAGTCTTC	CASSQVGRRVF
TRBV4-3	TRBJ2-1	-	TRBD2	TGCGCCAGCAGCCGCATACTAGCGGGAGGGGGCAATGAGCAGTTCTTC	CASSRILAGGGNEQFF
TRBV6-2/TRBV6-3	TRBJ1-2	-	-	TGTGCCAGCAGTTACCAGGACAGTCTGCATGGCTACACCTTC	CASSYQDSLHGYTF
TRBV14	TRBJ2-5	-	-	TGTGCCAGCAGCCTCATCAGGGGGGTCGGAGAGACCCAGTACTTC	CASSLIRGVGETQYF
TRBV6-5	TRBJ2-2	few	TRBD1	TGTGCCAGCAGCCGGGACAGGGGGACCGGGGAGCTGTTTTTT	CASSRDRGTGELFF
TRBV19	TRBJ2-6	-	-	TGTGCCAGTAGTATAGGACAGCTCACTGGGGCCAACGTCCTGACTTTC	CASSIGQLTGANVLTF
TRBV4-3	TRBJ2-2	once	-	TGCGCCAGCAGCCAAGAAAAAGGGCGGGCCGGGGAGCTGTTTTTT	CASSQEKGRAGELFF
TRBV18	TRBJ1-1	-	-	TGTGCCAGCTCACCACAACAGGGAGAGGCTGAAGCTTTCTTT	CASSPQQGEAEAFF
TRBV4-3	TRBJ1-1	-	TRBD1	TGCGCCAGCAGCCAAGAGGGACAGCCGATGAACACTGAAGCTTTCTTT	CASSQEGQPMNTEAFF
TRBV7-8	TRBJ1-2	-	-	TGTGCCAGCAGCCCTGAGGTGGACAGCTACACCTTC	CASSPEVDSYTF
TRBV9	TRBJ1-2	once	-	TGTGCCAGCAGCGCTAGGGGAGGTAACTATGGCTACACCTTC	CASSARGGNYGYTF
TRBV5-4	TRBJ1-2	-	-	TGTGCCAGCAGCTTGGTCAGGGGCGGTTCAGACGGCTACACCTTC	CASSLVRGGSDGYTF
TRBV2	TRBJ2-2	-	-	TGTGCCAGCAGTGAAGGCGCGGGCCTCGACACCGGGGAGCTGTTTTTT	CASSEGAGLDTGELFF
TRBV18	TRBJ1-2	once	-	TGTGCCAGCTCCGAGTCAACGGGTAACTATGGCTACACCTTC	CASSESTGNYGYTF
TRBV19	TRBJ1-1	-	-	TGTGCCAGTAGTATAGGTCGGGGGGAGAATGAAGCTTTCTTT	CASSIGRGENEAFF
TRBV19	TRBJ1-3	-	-	TGTGCCAGTAGTAATCGGGTTTTCTCTGGAAACACCATATATTTT	CASSNRVFSGNTIYF
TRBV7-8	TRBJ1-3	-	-	TGTGCCAGCAGCTTATCCAGAAGAAACACCATATATTTT	CASSLSRRNTIYF
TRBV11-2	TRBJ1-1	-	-	TGTGCCAGTTCAAGGGGGAACACTGAAGCTTTCTTT	CASSRGNTEAFF
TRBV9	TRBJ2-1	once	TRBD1	TGTGCCAGCAGCGTAGGGGACAGGGCCGGGAATGAGCAGTTCTTC	CASSVGDRAGNEQFF